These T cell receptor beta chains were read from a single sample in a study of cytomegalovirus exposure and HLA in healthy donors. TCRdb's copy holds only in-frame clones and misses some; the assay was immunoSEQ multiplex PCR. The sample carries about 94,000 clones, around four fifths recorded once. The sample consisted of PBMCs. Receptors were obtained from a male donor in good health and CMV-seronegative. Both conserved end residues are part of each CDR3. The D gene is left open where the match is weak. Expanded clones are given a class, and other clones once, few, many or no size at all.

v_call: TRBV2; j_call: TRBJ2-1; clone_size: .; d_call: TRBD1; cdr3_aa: CASSEQGATYEQFF; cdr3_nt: TGTGCCAGCAGTGAGCAGGGGGCGACGTATGAGCAGTTCTTC
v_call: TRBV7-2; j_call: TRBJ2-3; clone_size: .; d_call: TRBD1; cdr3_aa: CASSRIYQGATADTQYF; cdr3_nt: TGTGCCAGCAGCCGAATCTACCAGGGGGCGACCGCAGATACGCAGTATTTT
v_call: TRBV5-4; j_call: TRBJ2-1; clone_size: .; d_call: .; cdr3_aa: CASSLPGILDGTYNEQFF; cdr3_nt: TGTGCCAGCAGCCTACCCGGGATCTTAGACGGAACCTACAATGAGCAGTTCTTC
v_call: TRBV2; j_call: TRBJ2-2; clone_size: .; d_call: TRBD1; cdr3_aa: CASRGGLGNTGELFF; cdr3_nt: TGTGCCAGCAGAGGGGGCTTAGGTAACACCGGGGAGCTGTTTTTT
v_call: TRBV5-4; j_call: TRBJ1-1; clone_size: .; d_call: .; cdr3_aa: CASSLARGNTEAFF; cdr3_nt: TGTGCCAGCAGCTTGGCCAGGGGGAACACTGAAGCTTTCTTT
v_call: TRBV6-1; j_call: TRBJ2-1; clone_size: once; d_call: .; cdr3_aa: CASNGQSSYNEQFF; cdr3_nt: TGTGCCAGCAATGGACAAAGCTCCTACAATGAGCAGTTCTTC
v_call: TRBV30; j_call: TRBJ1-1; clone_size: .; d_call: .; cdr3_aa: CAFKQRRTFF; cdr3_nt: TGTGCTTTCAAACAAAGGAGGACTTTCTTT
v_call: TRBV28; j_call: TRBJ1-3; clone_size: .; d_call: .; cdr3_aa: CASSERVSGNTIYF; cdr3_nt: TGTGCCAGCAGTGAGAGGGTCTCTGGAAACACCATATATTTT
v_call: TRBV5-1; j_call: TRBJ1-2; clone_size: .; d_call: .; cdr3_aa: CASSLESISYGYTF; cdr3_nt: TGCGCCAGCAGCTTGGAATCGATTAGCTATGGCTACACCTTC
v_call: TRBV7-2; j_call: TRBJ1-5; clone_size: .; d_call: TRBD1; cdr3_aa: CASSRDRLNQPQHF; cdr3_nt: TGTGCCAGCAGCCGGGACAGGCTCAATCAGCCCCAGCATTTT
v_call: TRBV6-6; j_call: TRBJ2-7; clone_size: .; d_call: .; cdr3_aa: CASRPRDNLYEQYF; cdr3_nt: TGTGCCAGCAGACCACGGGACAACCTTTACGAGCAGTACTTC
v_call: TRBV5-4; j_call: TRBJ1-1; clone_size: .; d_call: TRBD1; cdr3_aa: CASTPGQGAQMNTEAFF; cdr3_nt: TGTGCCAGCACCCCAGGACAGGGGGCCCAGATGAACACTGAAGCTTTCTTT
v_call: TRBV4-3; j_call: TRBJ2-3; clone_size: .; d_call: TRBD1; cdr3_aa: CASSQRGQASTDTQYF; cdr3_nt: TGCGCCAGCAGCCAGAGGGGACAGGCCAGCACAGATACGCAGTATTTT
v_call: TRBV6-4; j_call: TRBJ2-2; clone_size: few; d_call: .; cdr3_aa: CASSDSTSTGELFF; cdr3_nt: TGTGCCAGCAGTGACTCGACTAGCACCGGGGAGCTGTTTTTT
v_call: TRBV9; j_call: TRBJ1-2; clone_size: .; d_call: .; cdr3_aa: CASSVETGGYGYTF; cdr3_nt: TGTGCCAGCAGCGTAGAGACAGGAGGATATGGCTACACCTTC
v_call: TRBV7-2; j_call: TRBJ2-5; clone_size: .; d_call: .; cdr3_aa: CASSPSGQNRQETQYF; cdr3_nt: TGTGCCAGCAGCCCATCCGGACAGAATCGCCAAGAGACCCAGTACTTC
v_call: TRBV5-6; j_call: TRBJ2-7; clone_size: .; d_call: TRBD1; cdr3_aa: CASSLTIGQVYEQYF; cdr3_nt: TGTGCCAGCAGCTTGACCATCGGACAGGTCTACGAGCAGTACTTC
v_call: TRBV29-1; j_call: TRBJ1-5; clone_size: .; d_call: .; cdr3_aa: CSVRTGSQPQHF; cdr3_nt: TGCAGCGTCCGAACAGGGTCTCAGCCCCAGCATTTT
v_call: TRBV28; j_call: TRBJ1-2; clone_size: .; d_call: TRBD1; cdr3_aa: CASTTGTGGHWGYTF; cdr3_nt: TGTGCCAGCACTACCGGGACAGGGGGCCATTGGGGCTACACCTTC
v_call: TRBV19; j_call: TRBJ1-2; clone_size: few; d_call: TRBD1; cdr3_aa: CASRDRGGWYGYTF; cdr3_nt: TGTGCCAGTAGGGACAGGGGCGGATGGTATGGCTACACCTTC
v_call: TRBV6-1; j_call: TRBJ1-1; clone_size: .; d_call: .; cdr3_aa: CASSEGLGGGEAFF; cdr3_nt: TGTGCCAGCAGTGAAGGGTTGGGGGGGGGAGAAGCTTTCTTT